A single sample is the source of the 9 T cell receptor beta chains below, sequenced in a study of Graves' ophthalmopathy and Graves' hyperthyroidism. Amplification targeted the TCR beta CDR3 regions, with RNA transcripts as the source material. The workflow started with a first-round RT-PCR run with HTBI primers and then moved on to a second-round multiplex PCR. MiXCR, applied by TCRdb to the multiplex PCR reads, yields one record per CDR3 protein. The repertoire holds about 480,000 distinct CDR3 sequences, with roughly 14% as singletons. The sequenced sample consisted of blood. Every receptor here comes from a woman younger than 45 with Graves' ophthalmopathy.

This clonotype was detected ten times or more. This sequence joins TRBV5-5 and TRBJ2-7, with 10 bases lining up with TRBD2. Unmatched junction bases numbered 6, after V lost 4 bases and J lost 2 bases. CDR3 length equals 15 residues. Germline V gene sequence: CDR1 SGHKS, CDR2 YYEKEE (reference sequence). This CDR3 is CASSQGTSATYEQYF. The CDR3 region has the DNA TGTGCCAGCAGCCAGGGGACTAGCGCAACCTACGAGCAGTACTTC.

This clonotype was found many times. This chain links TRBV6-5 with TRBJ2-6, with a weak D call TRBD1 (6 bases). This CDR3 spans 16 amino acids. Per the germline V gene, CDR1 is MNHEY and CDR2 is SVGAGI. V shed 7 bases and J shed 0 bases, with 13 bases lying between them. CDR3 region: CASTSGAPSGANVLTF. CDR3 in DNA: TGTGCCAGCACATCAGGGGCGCCCTCTGGGGCCAACGTCCTGACTTTC.

In this sample, this clonotype turned up many times. The V call is TRBV2, the J call TRBJ1-1; D uncertain. The germline CDR1 and CDR2 sequences are SNHLY and FYNNEI. The CDR3 sequence is 10 residues long. The V end lost 6 bases, the J end lost 11 bases, and 10 bases lay between the germline ends. Written as DNA, the CDR3 is TGTGCCAGCAGCGACGATCTTGCTTTCTTT. Translated, it gives CASSDDLAFF.

Many counts were recorded for this clonotype. The rearrangement joins TRBV6-5 to TRBJ2-7; TRBD1 agrees at 9 bases. The germline CDR1 and CDR2 sequences are MNHEY and SVGAGI. V was pared by 10 bases and J by 4 bases, with 5 bases of the junction left unmatched. The CDR3 length is 12 residues. The CDR3 protein is CATRDRVYEQYF. DNA of the CDR3: TGTGCCACCAGGGACAGGGTTTACGAGCAGTACTTC.

This clonotype turned up a few times. The rearrangement links TRBV5-1 to TRBJ2-2, with 9 positions matching TRBD2. The germline gives CDR1 SGHRS, CDR2 YFSETQ. V shed 3 bases and J 6 bases; nucleotides not matched to a gene: 3. This CDR3 comprises 14 residues. Here the CDR3 reads CASSSSSGAGELFF. The CDR3 bases are TGCGCCAGCAGCTCGTCTAGCGGGGCCGGGGAGCTGTTTTTT.

The V gene is TRBV20-1, the J gene TRBJ2-4, with 10 bases identical to TRBD1. The CDR3 has 15 amino acids. CDR1 and CDR2 from the germline V gene are DFQATT and SNEGSKA (reference sequence). Germline trimming cut 5 bases from V and 1 base from J; bases unmatched to any gene: 5. CDR3 coding DNA: TGCAGTGCTTTCCCGGACAGGGGGGCCAAAAACATTCAGTACTTC. Its protein product is CSAFPDRGAKNIQYF.

Ten or more counts support this clonotype. The chain combines TRBV24-1 with TRBJ2-2; D unresolved. The germline V gene encodes CDR1 KGHDR and CDR2 SFDVKD. The length of the CDR3 is 15 residues. Trimming took off 5 bases at V and 0 bases at J, with 9 bases between the two ends. CDR3 in DNA: TGTGCCACCAGTGGAAACATCGCGAACACCGGGGAGCTGTTTTTT. Residues: CATSGNIANTGELFF.

This clonotype has ten or more counts. The V gene is TRBV7-9, the J gene TRBJ1-1, with D possibly matching TRBD1 (5 bases). The CDR3 loop spans 13 amino acids. Germline lookup yields CDR1 SEHNR and CDR2 FQNEAQ (reference sequence). V lost 6 bases and J 4 bases, leaving 12 bases between the germline ends. CDR3 sequence (DNA): TGTGCCAGCAGTCTGTCGGGACCCACTGAAGCTTTCTTT. Its protein is CASSLSGPTEAFF.

Only a few counts were recorded for this clonotype. This may come from a read error, since a much larger clone is one base off. The chain employs TRBV12-3 or TRBV12-4 and TRBJ2-7; no definite D call. This CDR3 region has 14 residues. V lost 3 bases and J 0 bases, leaving 9 bases between the germline ends. The chain's CDR3 is CASSFGWYSYEQYF. The CDR3 DNA reads as TGTGCCAGCAGTTTTGGTTGGTACTCCTACGAGCAGTACTTC.